One and the same sample provided the 8 T cell receptor beta chains below, sequenced in a study of cytomegalovirus exposure and HLA in healthy donors (dated by TCRdb to 2015 to 2018). Library creation used the immunoSEQ multiplex PCR assay. For the multiplex PCR, a mixture combining 60 forward primers for TCR Vbeta segments and 13 reverse primers for TCR Jbeta segments was used. The clones in this table, taken by TCRdb from immuneACCESS, are in-frame only. Not every clone is retained; where verified, under half of the shortfall comes from an unresolved V gene, and the cause of the rest is unknown. The sample table lists roughly 250,000 clones, approximately 84% of them with a count of one. The leading ten clones occupy 1.5% to 2.5% of the sample. Sequenced material: PBMCs. These receptor sequences come from a woman between 35 and 50 years old in good health and CMV-seropositive.

The gene calls are TRBV9 and TRBJ2-1; 8 nucleotides align to TRBD2. Germline V gene lookup returns CDR1 SGDLS and CDR2 YYNGEE. The CDR3 runs to 17 residues. V lost 3 bases and J lost 5; bases outside the gene matches: 13. CDR3 in amino acids: CASSANRRLARNNEQFF. In nucleotides, the CDR3 is TGTGCCAGCAGCGCCAACAGGAGACTAGCGAGAAACAATGAGCAGTTCTTC.

For this clone: The germline gene is not matched at one end of the junction; a read error may be the cause. V gene TRBV7-2 combines with J gene TRBJ2-2; perhaps TRBD1 as D (6 bases). Germline V gene data show CDR1 as SGHTA and CDR2 as FQGNSA. The CDR3 spans 15 residues. CDR3 DNA: TGTGCCAGCAGCACAGGACAGCTGAACACCAGGGAGCTGTTTTTT. Amino acids: CASSTGQLNTRELFF.

V gene TRBV7-9 combines with J gene TRBJ2-1; 10 nucleotides line up with TRBD2. CDR3 length equals 15 residues. Per the germline V gene, CDR1 is SEHNR and CDR2 is FQNEAQ (reference sequence). The V gene end was trimmed by 6 bases and the J gene end by 3 bases; junction bases not matched to a gene: 5. The CDR3 spells CASSRGTSDYNEQFF. Written as DNA, the CDR3 is TGTGCCAGCAGTAGAGGGACTAGCGACTACAATGAGCAGTTCTTC.

CDR3 coding DNA: TGTGCCAGTAGTATAGTCGGGGGGACGGGCCTAGGGGAGACCCAGTACTTC. This codes for CASSIVGGTGLGETQYF. This chain joins TRBV19 and TRBJ2-5; TRBD2 matches 7 bases. The CDR3 runs to 17 residues. Germline V gene data show CDR1 as LNHDA and CDR2 as SQIVND (reference sequence). V trimming: 1 base; J trimming: 5 bases; junction bases outside the gene matches: 13.

V and J are TRBV27 and TRBJ1-2; D may be TRBD1 (5 bases). Germline V gives CDR1 MNHEY, CDR2 SMNVEV (reference sequence). V was shortened by 0 bases and J by 6 bases, with 14 bases between the two germline ends. The CDR3 has 15 amino acids. CDR3 sequence (DNA): TGTGCCAGCAGTTTATCCCCCGACAGTTCGGATGGCTACACCTTC. Translation gives CASSLSPDSSDGYTF.

The chain combines TRBV18 with TRBJ2-5; 7 bases are shared with TRBD1. The CDR3 runs 15 residues. The junction had 6 bases not matched to a gene; V was cut back by 3 bases and J by 2 bases. The V gene's germline CDR1 is KGHSH and CDR2 LQKENI. The CDR3 region is CASSPPGQLQETQYF. In DNA, the CDR3 is TGTGCCAGCTCACCTCCGGGACAGTTACAAGAGACCCAGTACTTC.

This rearrangement joins TRBV30 to TRBJ1-1; 10 bases align to TRBD1. V shed 1 base, J shed 4 bases, and the junction held 6 bases outside the gene matches. Germline V gene lookup returns CDR1 GTSNPN and CDR2 SVGIG (reference sequence). This CDR3 has 15 residues. Here the CDR3 reads CAWSAWTGGGTEAFF. The CDR3 DNA reads as TGTGCCTGGAGTGCCTGGACAGGGGGAGGCACTGAAGCTTTCTTT.

This rearrangement joins TRBV6-5 to TRBJ1-1; 10 bases agree with TRBD1. There are 13 residues in the CDR3. Unmatched junction bases numbered 2, after V lost 2 bases and J lost 8 bases. The germline CDR1 and CDR2 sequences are MNHEY and SVGAGI. The CDR3 is CASSYGDRGEAFF. Written as DNA, the CDR3 is TGTGCCAGCAGTTACGGGGACAGGGGCGAAGCTTTCTTT.